This T cell receptor beta chain was documented in a study of blood T cell repertoires in COVID-19. The table came from immunoSEQ multiplex PCR; TCRdb's copy has only in-frame clones and leaves some out. The table includes under 150,000 clones, under 90% detected once. The CDR3 sequence is 14 residues long. Per germline, CDR1 SGHVS and CDR2 FNYEAQ. The ends were cut back, 1 base at V and 6 bases at J, with 9 bases in the middle. Material: PBMCs or T cells enriched from blood (not recorded which). The receptor was isolated from a man in his fifties or sixties in a cohort exposed to, infected with or recovered from COVID-19 (not recorded which). The J gene is TRBJ1-4, the V gene TRBV7-6, with D uncertain. The CDR3 spells CASSLGARDEKLFF. DNA of the CDR3: TGTGCCAGCAGCTTAGGGGCGAGAGATGAAAAACTGTTTTTT.